This T cell receptor (beta chain) was observed in a study of cytomegalovirus exposure and HLA in healthy donors. Study results and limitations: Within an earlier analysis, most TCR beta V segments proved productive either about 87% or about 30% of the time. Most CMV-associated TCR beta chains appeared HLA-restricted in a later analysis.

This clone was detected only a few times. Antigen: not known. Trimming took off 5 bases at V and 2 bases at J, with 13 bases between the two ends. There are 14 residues in the CDR3. Germline CDR1 MNHEY, CDR2 SMNVEV (reference sequence). PCR used 60 Vbeta primers and 13 Jbeta primers. Sequencing was performed with immunoSEQ multiplex PCR; in TCRdb, only in-frame clones are kept and a portion is missing. The table lists over 150,000 clones, roughly 80% of them singletons. This chain uses TRBV27 with TRBJ2-7; no reliable D call. The sample consisted of PBMCs. This receptor was taken from a man in his late teens or twenties in good health and CMV-seronegative. CDR3 DNA sequence: TGTGCCAGCAGTCCACGACAAGGCCCCTACGAGCAGTACTTC. It specifies CASSPRQGPYEQYF.